This T cell receptor beta chain was captured by sequencing in a study of cytomegalovirus exposure and HLA in healthy donors. Donors counted as nominally healthy when sampled, yet unrecorded immune exposures were likely. The PCR used 60 Vbeta and 13 Jbeta primers. Libraries were prepared by immunoSEQ multiplex PCR; TCRdb keeps only in-frame clonotypes and omits some of them. The table lists roughly 200,000 clones, around 80% of them singletons. J lost 8 bases, V lost 2 bases, and 5 bases had no gene match. The CDR3 runs to 14 residues. Germline loops: CDR1 MNHEY, CDR2 SVGAGI. Study-wide results and limits: The majority of CMV-associated TCR beta chains were reported as apparently HLA-restricted in a later analysis.

This clone appeared once. Its antigen is as yet unknown. The origin of this receptor is a woman in her twenties or thirties in good health and CMV-seropositive. The sequenced sample consisted of PBMCs. The rearrangement links TRBV6-5 to TRBJ1-3; 8 bases are a match to TRBD1. As DNA, the CDR3 is TGTGCCAGCAGTTACGAACAGGGGGGACACACCATATATTTT. Translated: CASSYEQGGHTIYF.